This TCR beta chain was identified in a study of T cell changes during pregnancy in multiple sclerosis. V lost 7 bases to trimming and J lost 5 bases; unmatched junction nucleotides: 5. The germline V gene encodes CDR1 SNHLY and CDR2 FYNNEI. The CDR3 runs 12 residues. The repertoire was sequenced with immunoSEQ multiplex PCR; TCRdb's copy has only in-frame clones and lacks some. Among roughly 30,000 clones listed, about 84% were seen once. Sample: CD8+ T cells from peripheral blood mononuclear cells, taken after pregnancy. The source is a female donor with multiple sclerosis, enrolled in a pregnancy study. V usage is TRBV2 and J usage is TRBJ2-7; 7 positions match TRBD2. CDR3: CASTWGGNEQYF. The CDR3 region has the DNA TGTGCCAGCACCTGGGGGGGGAACGAGCAGTACTTC.